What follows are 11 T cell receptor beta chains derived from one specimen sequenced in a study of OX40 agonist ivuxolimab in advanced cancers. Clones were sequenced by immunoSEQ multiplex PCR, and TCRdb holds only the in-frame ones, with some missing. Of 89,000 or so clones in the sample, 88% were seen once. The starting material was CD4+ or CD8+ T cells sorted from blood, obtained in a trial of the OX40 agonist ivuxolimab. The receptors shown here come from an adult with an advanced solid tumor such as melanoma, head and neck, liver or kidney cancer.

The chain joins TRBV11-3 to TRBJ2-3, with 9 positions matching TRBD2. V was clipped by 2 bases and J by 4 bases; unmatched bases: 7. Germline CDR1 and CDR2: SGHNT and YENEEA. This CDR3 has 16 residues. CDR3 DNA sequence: TGTGCCAGCAGCTTAATGTCGGCGGGAGGGCCAGATACGCAGTATTTT. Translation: CASSLMSAGGPDTQYF.

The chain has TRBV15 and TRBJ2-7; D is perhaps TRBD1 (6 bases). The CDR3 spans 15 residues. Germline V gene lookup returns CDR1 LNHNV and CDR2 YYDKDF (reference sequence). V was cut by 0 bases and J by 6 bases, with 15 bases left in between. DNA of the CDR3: TGTGCCACCAGCAGAGAGGCAGGGGTAAGGGGCGAGCAGTACTTC. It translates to CATSREAGVRGEQYF.

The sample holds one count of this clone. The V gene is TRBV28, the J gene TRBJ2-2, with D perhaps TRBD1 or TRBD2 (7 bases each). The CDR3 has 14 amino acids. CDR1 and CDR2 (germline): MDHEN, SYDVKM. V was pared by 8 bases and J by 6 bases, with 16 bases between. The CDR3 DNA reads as TGTGCCAGCTACACCAGGGGGAGGGCCGGGGAGCTGTTTTTT. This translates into CASYTRGRAGELFF. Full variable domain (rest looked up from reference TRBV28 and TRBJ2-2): DVKVTQSSRYLVKRTGEKVFLECVQDMDHENMFWYRQDPGLGLRLIYFSYDVKMKEKGDIPEGYSVSREKKERFSLILESASTNQTSMYLCASYTRGRAGELFFGEGSRLTVL.

The CDR3 DNA sequence: TGTGCCAGCAGGAGGGGGGACGAGGCTAACTATGGCTACACCTTC. Amino acid sequence: CASRRGDEANYGYTF. The chain combines TRBV6-1 with TRBJ1-2; D is possibly TRBD1 (6 bases). Trimming left V 6 bases short and J 0 bases short, with 14 bases between. The CDR3 sequence is 15 residues long. Germline CDR1 MNHNS, CDR2 SASEGT.

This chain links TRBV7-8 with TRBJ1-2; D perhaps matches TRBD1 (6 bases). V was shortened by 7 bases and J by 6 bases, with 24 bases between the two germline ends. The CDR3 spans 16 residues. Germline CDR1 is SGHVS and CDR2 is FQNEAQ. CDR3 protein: CASNGGTPPIWNGYTF. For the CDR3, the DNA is TGTGCCAGCAACGGGGGCACCCCCCCTATATGGAATGGCTACACCTTC.

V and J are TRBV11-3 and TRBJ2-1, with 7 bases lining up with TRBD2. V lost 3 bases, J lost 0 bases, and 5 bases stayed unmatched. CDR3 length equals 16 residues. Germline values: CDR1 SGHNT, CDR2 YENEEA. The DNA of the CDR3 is TGTGCCAGCAGCTTGGGGGAGGGCTTCTCCTACAATGAGCAGTTCTTC. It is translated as CASSLGEGFSYNEQFF.

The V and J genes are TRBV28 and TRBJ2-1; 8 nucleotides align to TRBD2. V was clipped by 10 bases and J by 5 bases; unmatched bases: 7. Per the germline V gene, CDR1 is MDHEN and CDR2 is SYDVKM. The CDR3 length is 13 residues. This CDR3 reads CATHGTRNNEQFF. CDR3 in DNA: TGTGCCACCCACGGGACTAGGAACAATGAGCAGTTCTTC.

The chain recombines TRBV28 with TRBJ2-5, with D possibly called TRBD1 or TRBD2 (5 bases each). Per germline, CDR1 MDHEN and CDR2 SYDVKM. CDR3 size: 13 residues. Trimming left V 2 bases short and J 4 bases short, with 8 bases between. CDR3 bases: TGTGCCAGCAGTTTAGGGGGTGGAGAGACCCAGTACTTC. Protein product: CASSLGGGETQYF.

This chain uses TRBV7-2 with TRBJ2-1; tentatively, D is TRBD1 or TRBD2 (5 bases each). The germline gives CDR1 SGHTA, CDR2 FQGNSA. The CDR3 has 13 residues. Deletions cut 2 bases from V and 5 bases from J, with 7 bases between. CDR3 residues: CASSLMGDNEQFF. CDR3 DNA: TGTGCCAGCAGCTTAATGGGGGACAATGAGCAGTTCTTC.

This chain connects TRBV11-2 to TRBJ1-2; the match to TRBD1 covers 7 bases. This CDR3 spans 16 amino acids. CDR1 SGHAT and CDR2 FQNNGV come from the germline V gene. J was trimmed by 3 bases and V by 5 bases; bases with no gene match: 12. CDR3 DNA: TGTGCCAGCAGCCCCTCACAGGGGCGAGGTGACTATGGCTACACCTTC. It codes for CASSPSQGRGDYGYTF.

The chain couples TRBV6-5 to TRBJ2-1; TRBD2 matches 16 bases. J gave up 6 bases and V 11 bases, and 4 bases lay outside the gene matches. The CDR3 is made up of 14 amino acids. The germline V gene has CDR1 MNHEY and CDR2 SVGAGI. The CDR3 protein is CAAGTSGRGNEQFF. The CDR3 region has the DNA TGTGCCGCAGGGACTAGCGGGAGGGGCAATGAGCAGTTCTTC.